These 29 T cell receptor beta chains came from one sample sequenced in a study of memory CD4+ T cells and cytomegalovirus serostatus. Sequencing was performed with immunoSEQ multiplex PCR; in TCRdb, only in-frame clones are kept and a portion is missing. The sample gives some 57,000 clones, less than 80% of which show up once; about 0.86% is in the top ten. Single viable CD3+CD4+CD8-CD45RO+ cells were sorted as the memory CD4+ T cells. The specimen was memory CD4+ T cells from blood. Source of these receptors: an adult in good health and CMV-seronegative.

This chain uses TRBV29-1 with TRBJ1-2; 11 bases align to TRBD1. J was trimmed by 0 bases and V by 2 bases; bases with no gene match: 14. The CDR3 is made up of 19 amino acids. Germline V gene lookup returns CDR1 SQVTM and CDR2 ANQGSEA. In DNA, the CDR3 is TGCAGCGTTGAAAGGACAGGGGGCCGGCGGGATACAGCTAACTATGGCTACACCTTC. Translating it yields CSVERTGGRRDTANYGYTF.

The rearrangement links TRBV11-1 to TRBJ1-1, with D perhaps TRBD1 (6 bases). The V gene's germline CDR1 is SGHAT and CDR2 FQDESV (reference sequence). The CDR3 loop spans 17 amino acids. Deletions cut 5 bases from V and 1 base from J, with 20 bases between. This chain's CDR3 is CASSGHLGGPRNTEAFF. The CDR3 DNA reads TGTGCCAGCAGCGGGCATTTGGGGGGCCCGCGGAACACTGAAGCTTTCTTT.

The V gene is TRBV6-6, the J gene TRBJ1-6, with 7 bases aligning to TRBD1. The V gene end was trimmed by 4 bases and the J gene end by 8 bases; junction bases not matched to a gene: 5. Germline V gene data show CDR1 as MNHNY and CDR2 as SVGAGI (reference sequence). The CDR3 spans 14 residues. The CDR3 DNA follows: TGTGCCAGCAGTTCTGGGACAGTCTATTCACCCCTCCACTTT. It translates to CASSSGTVYSPLHF.

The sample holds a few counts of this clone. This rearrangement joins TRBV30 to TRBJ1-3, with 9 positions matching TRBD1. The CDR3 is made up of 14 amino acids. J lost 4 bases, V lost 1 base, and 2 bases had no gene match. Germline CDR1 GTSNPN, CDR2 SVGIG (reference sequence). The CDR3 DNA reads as TGTGCCTGGAGTGCCGGGACAGGGGGAAACACCATATATTTT. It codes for CAWSAGTGGNTIYF.

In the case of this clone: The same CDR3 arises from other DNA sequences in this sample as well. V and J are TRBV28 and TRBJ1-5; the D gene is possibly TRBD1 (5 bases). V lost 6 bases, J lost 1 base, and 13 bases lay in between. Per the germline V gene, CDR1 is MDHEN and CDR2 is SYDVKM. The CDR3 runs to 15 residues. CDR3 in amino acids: CASSLGAGSNQPQHF. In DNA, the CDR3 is TGTGCCAGCAGCCTAGGGGCAGGGAGCAATCAGCCCCAGCATTTT.

The CDR3 here is CASSSADRARTDTQYF. The CDR3 DNA sequence: TGTGCCAGCAGCTCCGCGGACAGGGCTCGCACAGATACGCAGTATTTT. The gene calls are TRBV6-6 and TRBJ2-3; 8 bases map to TRBD1. The germline gives CDR1 MNHNY, CDR2 SVGAGI (reference sequence). This CDR3 has 16 amino acids. V trimming: 6 bases; J trimming: 1 base; junction bases outside the gene matches: 9.

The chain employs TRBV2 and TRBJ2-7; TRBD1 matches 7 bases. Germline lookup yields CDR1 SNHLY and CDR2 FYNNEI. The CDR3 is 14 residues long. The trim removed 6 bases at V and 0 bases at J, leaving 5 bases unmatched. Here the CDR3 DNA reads TGTGCCAGCAGGATGACAGGGTCCTCCTACGAGCAGTACTTC. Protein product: CASRMTGSSYEQYF.

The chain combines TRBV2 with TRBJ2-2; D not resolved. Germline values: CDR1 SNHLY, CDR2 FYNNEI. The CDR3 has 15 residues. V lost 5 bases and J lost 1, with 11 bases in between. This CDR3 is CASSTEAVNTGELFF. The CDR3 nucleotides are TGTGCCAGCAGTACCGAGGCGGTGAACACCGGGGAGCTGTTTTTT.

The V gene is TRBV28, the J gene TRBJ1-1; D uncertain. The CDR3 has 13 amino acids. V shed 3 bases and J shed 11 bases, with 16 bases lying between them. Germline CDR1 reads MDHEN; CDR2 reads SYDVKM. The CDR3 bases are TGTGCCAGCAGTTTCCCCCGGGCAGTAGAGGCTTTCTTT. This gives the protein CASSFPRAVEAFF.

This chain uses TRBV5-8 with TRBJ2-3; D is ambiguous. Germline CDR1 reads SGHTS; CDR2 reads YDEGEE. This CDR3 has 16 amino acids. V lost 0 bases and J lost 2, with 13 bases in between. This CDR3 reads CASSLVGSLHTDTQYF. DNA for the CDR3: TGTGCCAGCAGCTTGGTTGGATCCTTACACACAGATACGCAGTATTTT.

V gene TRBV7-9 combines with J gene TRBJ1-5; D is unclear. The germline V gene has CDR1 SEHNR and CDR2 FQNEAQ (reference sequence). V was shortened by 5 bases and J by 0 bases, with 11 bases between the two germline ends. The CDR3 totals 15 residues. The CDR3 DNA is TGTGCCAGCAGCCAAGCGCTTATTAGCAATCAGCCCCAGCATTTT. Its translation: CASSQALISNQPQHF. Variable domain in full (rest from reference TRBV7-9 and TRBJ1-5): DTGVSQNPRHKITKRGQNVTFRCDPISEHNRLYWYRQTLGQGPEFLTYFQNEAQLEKSRLLSDRFSAERPKGSFSTLEIQRTEQGDSAMYLCASSQALISNQPQHFGDGTRLSIL.

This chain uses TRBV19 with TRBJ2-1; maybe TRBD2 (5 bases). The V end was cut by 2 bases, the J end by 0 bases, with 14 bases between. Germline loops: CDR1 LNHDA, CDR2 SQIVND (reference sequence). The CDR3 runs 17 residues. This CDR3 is CASSITLLASSYNEQFF. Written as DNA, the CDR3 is TGTGCCAGTAGTATAACCCTCCTAGCCAGCTCCTACAATGAGCAGTTCTTC.

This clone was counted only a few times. This chain's CDR3 is CASSLETSYNEQFF. In DNA form, the CDR3 reads TGCGCCAGCAGCTTGGAGACCTCCTACAATGAGCAGTTCTTC. The gene calls are TRBV5-1 and TRBJ2-1; no clear D gene. The CDR3 runs 14 residues. V was trimmed by 0 bases and J by 0 bases, leaving 4 bases between them. Germline assignment: CDR1 SGHRS and CDR2 YFSETQ.

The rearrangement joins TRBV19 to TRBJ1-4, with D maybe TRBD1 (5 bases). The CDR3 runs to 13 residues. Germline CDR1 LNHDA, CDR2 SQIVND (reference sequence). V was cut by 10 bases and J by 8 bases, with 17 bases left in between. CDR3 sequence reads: CATRDVLGEKLFF. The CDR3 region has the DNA TGTGCCACCCGGGACGTGTTGGGGGAAAAACTGTTTTTT.

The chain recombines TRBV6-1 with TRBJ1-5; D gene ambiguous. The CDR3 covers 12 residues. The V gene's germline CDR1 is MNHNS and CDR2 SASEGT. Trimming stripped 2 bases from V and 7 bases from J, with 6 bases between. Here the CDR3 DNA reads TGTGCCAGCAGTGAATTAGCACAGCCCCAGCATTTT. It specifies CASSELAQPQHF.

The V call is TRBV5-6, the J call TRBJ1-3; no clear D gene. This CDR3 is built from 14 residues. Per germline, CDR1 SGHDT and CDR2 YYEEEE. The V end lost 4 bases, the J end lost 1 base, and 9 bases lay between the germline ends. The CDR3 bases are TGTGCCAGCAGCAGGCCGGCTTCTGGAAACACCATATATTTT. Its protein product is CASSRPASGNTIYF.

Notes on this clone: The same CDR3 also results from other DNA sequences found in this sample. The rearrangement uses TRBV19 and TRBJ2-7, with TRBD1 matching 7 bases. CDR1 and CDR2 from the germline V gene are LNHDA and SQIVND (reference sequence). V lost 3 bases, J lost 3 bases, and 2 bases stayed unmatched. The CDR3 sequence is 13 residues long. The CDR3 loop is CASSIRQGYEQYF. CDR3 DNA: TGTGCCAGTAGTATCCGACAGGGCTACGAGCAGTACTTC.

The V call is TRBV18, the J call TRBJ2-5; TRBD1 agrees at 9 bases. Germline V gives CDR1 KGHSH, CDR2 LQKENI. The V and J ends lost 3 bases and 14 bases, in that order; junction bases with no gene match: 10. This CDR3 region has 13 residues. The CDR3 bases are TGTGCCAGCTCACCCGCGGACAGGGGTGTAGTATACTTC. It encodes CASSPADRGVVYF.

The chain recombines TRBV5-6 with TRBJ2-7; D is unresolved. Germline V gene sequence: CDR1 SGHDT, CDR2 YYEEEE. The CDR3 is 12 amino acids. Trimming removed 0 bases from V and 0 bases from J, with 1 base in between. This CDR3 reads CASSLASYEQYF. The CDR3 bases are TGTGCCAGCAGCTTGGCCTCCTACGAGCAGTACTTC.

The CDR3 sequence is CASSLTPRTGGGKYNEQFF. For the CDR3, the DNA is TGTGCCAGCAGCTTAACTCCTCGGACAGGGGGCGGGAAGTACAATGAGCAGTTCTTC. The chain is built from TRBV11-2 and TRBJ2-1; 11 bases align to TRBD1. With 2 bases clipped from V and 4 bases from J, the junction kept 13 bases outside the gene matches. CDR3 length: 19 residues. Germline lookup yields CDR1 SGHAT and CDR2 FQNNGV.

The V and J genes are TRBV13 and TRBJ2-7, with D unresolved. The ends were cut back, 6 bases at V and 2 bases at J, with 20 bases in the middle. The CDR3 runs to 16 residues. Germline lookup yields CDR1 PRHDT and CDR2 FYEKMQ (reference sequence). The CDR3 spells CASRRSPQTGPYEQYF. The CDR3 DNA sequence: TGTGCCAGCAGGCGGTCTCCACAGACCGGGCCCTACGAGCAGTACTTC. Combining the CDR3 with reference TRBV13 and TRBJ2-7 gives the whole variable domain AAGVIQSPRHLIKEKRETATLKCYPIPRHDTVYWYQQGPGQDPQFLISFYEKMQSDKGSIPDRFSAQQFSDYHSELNMSSLELGDSALYFCASRRSPQTGPYEQYFGPGTRLTVT.

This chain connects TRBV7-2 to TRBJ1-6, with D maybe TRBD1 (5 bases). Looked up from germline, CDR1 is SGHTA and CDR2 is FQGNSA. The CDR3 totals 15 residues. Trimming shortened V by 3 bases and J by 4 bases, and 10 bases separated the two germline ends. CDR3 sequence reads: CASSFLGRYNSPLHF. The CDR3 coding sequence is TGTGCCAGCAGCTTCCTGGGACGGTATAATTCACCCCTCCACTTT.

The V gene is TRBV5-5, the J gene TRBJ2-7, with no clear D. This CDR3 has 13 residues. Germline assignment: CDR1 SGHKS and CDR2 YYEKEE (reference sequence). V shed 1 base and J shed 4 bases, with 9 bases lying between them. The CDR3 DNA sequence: TGTGCCAGCAGCTTGAGTTGGGGTTACGAGCAGTACTTC. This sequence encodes CASSLSWGYEQYF.

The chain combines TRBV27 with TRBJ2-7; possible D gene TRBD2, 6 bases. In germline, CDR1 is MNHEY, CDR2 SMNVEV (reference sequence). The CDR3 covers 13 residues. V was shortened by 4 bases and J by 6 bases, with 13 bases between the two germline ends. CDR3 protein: CASSSPREAEQYF. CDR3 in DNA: TGTGCCAGCAGTTCCCCGAGGGAGGCCGAGCAGTACTTC.

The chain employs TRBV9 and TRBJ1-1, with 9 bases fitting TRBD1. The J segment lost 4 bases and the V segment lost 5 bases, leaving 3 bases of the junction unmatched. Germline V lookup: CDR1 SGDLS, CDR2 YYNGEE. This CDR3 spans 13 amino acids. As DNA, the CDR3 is TGTGCCAGCAGAGGACAGGGGAGCACTGAAGCTTTCTTT. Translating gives CASRGQGSTEAFF. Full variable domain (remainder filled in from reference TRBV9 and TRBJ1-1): DSGVTQTPKHLITATGQRVTLRCSPRSGDLSVYWYQQSLDQGLQFLIQYYNGEERAKGNILERFSAQQFPDLHSELNLSSLELGDSALYFCASRGQGSTEAFFGQGTRLTVV.

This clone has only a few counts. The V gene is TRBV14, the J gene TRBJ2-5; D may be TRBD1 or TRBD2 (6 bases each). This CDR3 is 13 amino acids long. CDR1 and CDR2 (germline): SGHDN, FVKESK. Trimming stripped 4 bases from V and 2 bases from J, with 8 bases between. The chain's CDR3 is CASSRGTQETQYF. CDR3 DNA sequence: TGTGCCAGCAGCCGCGGGACACAAGAGACCCAGTACTTC.

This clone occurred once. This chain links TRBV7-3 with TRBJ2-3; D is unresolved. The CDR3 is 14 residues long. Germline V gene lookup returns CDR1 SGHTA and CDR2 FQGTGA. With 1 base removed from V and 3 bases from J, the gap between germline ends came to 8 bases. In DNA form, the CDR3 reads TGTGCCAGCAGCTTAAAAGGTGGAACAGATACGCAGTATTTT. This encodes CASSLKGGTDTQYF.

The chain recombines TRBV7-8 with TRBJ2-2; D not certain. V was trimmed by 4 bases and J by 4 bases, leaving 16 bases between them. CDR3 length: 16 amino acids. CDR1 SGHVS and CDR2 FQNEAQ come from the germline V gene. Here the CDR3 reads CASSSPTRLATGELFF. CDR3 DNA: TGTGCCAGCAGCTCTCCAACACGACTTGCCACCGGGGAGCTGTTTTTT.

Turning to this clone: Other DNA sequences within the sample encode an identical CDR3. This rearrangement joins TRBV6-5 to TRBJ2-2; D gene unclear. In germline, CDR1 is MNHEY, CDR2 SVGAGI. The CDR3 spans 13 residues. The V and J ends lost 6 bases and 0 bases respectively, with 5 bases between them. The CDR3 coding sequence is TGTGCCAGCAGCCTATCGAACACCGGGGAGCTGTTTTTT. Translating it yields CASSLSNTGELFF.